This T cell receptor (beta chain) was sequenced in a study of blood T cell repertoires in COVID-19. Study background: Some COVID-19 samples were acute and others convalescent; all came from the United States, Italy and Spain. Nucleic acid was either cDNA or gDNA, and it came from T cells, B-cell-depleted T cells, or PBMCs.

The CDR3 has 19 residues. The V and J ends lost 7 bases and 5 bases, in that order; junction bases with no gene match: 21. The germline gives CDR1 SNHLY, CDR2 FYNNEI. In the study's own analysis: Amplification of reference gene primers provided the estimated nucleated cell counts. Data came from immunoSEQ multiplex PCR; TCRdb stores just in-frame clones and leaves some out. From that table come the V and J calls and clone size; the DNA was used to work out D and trimming. The sample contains over 250,000 clones, approximately 88% of which appear only once. During active infection, Seattle patients enrolled and were then monitored through disease.

Source material: peripheral blood. The TCR was taken from a human donor with COVID-19, enrolled during active disease. The donor label of this sample is uncertain. This rearrangement joins TRBV2 to TRBJ2-3; 10 positions agree with TRBD1. The CDR3 here is CASTTILSWTGGSKDTQYF. For the CDR3, the DNA is TGTGCCAGCACCACGATCTTGAGTTGGACAGGGGGTTCCAAAGATACGCAGTATTTT.